This TCR beta chain was sequenced for a study of patients and donors after allogeneic stem cell transplantation. The CDR3 extends over 17 amino acids. The germline V gene encodes CDR1 SGHRS and CDR2 YFSETQ. The V and J ends lost 3 bases and 4 bases, in that order; junction bases with no gene match: 11. TCRdb called the RT-PCR reads again in MiXCR, with one record for every CDR3 protein. This table has roughly 940,000 distinct CDR3 sequences, 15% to 20% appearing once. The chain uses TRBV5-1 and TRBJ2-7; 12 bases fit TRBD1. The receptor was isolated from a human donor who was either an allogeneic HSCT recipient or a stem cell or donor lymphocyte infusion donor (not recorded which). It is not recorded whose cells these are; they may come from a transplant donor. The sample comprised blood, either unsorted or a sorted T cell fraction (not recorded which). Written as DNA, the CDR3 is TGCGCCAGCAGCTCTCCCGGGACAGGGGGCGCGGGTTACGAGCAGTACTTC. Translation gives CASSSPGTGGAGYEQYF.